A selection of T cell receptor beta chains follows, all from one sample in a study of immune characteristics of hereditary and idiopathic chronic pancreatitis. Sequenced by immunoSEQ multiplex PCR; TCRdb stores in-frame clones only, minus some. The table includes roughly 13,000 clones, about 70% detected once. Sequenced sample: pancreas tissue with hereditary chronic pancreatitis. The receptor set was obtained from a human donor with chronic pancreatitis. CDR3s include the opening cysteine and the closing phenylalanine or tryptophan. The D gene is left open where the match is weak. The size field is filled for only some rows; it gives once, few, many or a size class.

v_gene	j_gene	d_gene	abundance	CDR3nt	CDR3aa
TRBV2	TRBJ2-7	-	-	TGTGCCAGCAGTGGGCAGGGACCGGTCGAGCAGTACTTC	CASSGQGPVEQYF
TRBV7-2	TRBJ1-2	-	-	TGTGCCAGCAGCTTAGACAGTAACTATGGCTACACCTTC	CASSLDSNYGYTF
TRBV5-1	TRBJ2-5	-	-	TGCGCCAGCAGCTTGGCTTTAGTGGGGGCAACAAGCCAAGAGACCCAGTACTTC	CASSLALVGATSQETQYF
TRBV18	TRBJ1-2	-	-	TGTGCCAGCTCCCCCGGGACAAATTATGGCTACACCTTC	CASSPGTNYGYTF
TRBV19	TRBJ2-2	TRBD2	-	TGTGCCAGTAGTGTCAGCCTGACTAGCGGGAGGGCCGGGGAGCTGTTTTTT	CASSVSLTSGRAGELFF
TRBV30	TRBJ1-2	-	few	TGTGCCTGGACACGGGCGGGGTATGGCTACACCTTC	CAWTRAGYGYTF
TRBV4-1	TRBJ1-4	-	-	TGCGCCAGCAGCCAAGCTGGGGGGGCCCCGAGTTTT	CASSQAGGAPSF
TRBV2	TRBJ1-4	TRBD1	-	TGTGCCAGCAGAGACAGGGGTGAAAAACTGTTTTTT	CASRDRGEKLFF
TRBV27	TRBJ2-1	TRBD2	-	TGTGCCAGCGGCAGAACTAGCGGGGGCGGTAGGGATGAGCAGTTCTTC	CASGRTSGGGRDEQFF
TRBV24-1	TRBJ2-3	TRBD1	-	TGTGCCACCAGCCGACAGGGGACAGATACGCAGTATTTT	CATSRQGTDTQYF
TRBV18	TRBJ1-5	TRBD1	-	TGTGCCAGCTCACCTCGATCGACAGGGGGCGAGGGGGGCAATCAGCCCCAGCATTTT	CASSPRSTGGEGGNQPQHF
TRBV28	TRBJ2-4	-	-	TGTGCCAGCAGTTTACCCAGTACCTTCAAAAACATTCAGTACTTC	CASSLPSTFKNIQYF
TRBV7-8	TRBJ2-2	TRBD1	-	TGTGCCAGCAGTTCCGGGACAGGGGTAACCGGGGAGCTGTTTTTT	CASSSGTGVTGELFF
TRBV24-1	TRBJ2-1	-	-	TGTGCCACCAGCGGCACCGGGGAGTTTACCTACAATGAGCAGTTCTTC	CATSGTGEFTYNEQFF
TRBV19	TRBJ2-3	-	medium-sized	TGTGCCTCCAAATGGGCCCCCACAGATACGCAGTATTTT	CASKWAPTDTQYF
TRBV5-1	TRBJ2-3	-	once	TGCGCCAGCAGCGCCACAAGTGCCGTAATCAATACGCAGTATTTT	CASSATSAVINTQYF
TRBV6-5	TRBJ1-1	-	-	TGTGCCAGCATTCACAACACTGAAGCTTTCTTT	CASIHNTEAFF
TRBV24-1	TRBJ1-2	-	-	TGTGCCACCAGTGACGTCAGGGGTAGTGGCTACACCTTC	CATSDVRGSGYTF
TRBV4-1	TRBJ2-7	TRBD1	large	TGCGCCAGCAGCCGCCGGGACAGGGGCCACGAGCAGTACTTC	CASSRRDRGHEQYF
TRBV6-6	TRBJ2-1	-	-	TGTGCCAGCAGTTCTAGGCGGGGAGGAGGGAATGAGCAGTTCTTC	CASSSRRGGGNEQFF
TRBV18	TRBJ1-5	-	-	TGTGCCAGCTCACCCGGGACGGCCAAGAATCAGCCCCAGCATTTT	CASSPGTAKNQPQHF
TRBV27	TRBJ2-7	-	-	TGTGCCAGCAGTTCGAGGGCGCTAAGCTCCTACGAGCAGTACTTC	CASSSRALSSYEQYF
TRBV15	TRBJ2-4	TRBD2	-	TGTGCCACCAGCGGGGGACTAGCGGGACAGGTCAAAAACATTCAGTACTTC	CATSGGLAGQVKNIQYF
TRBV6-4	TRBJ2-2	-	few	TGTGCCAGCAGTGACAGGGGCACCGGGGAGCTGTTTTTT	CASSDRGTGELFF
TRBV7-8	TRBJ1-5	TRBD1	-	TGTGCCAGCACAAATACAGGGGGTCGGGGGGATCAGCCCCAGCATTTT	CASTNTGGRGDQPQHF
TRBV5-4	TRBJ2-5	-	-	TGTGCCAGCAGCTCACAGGGCCCATGGAAGGGGACCCAGTACTTC	CASSSQGPWKGTQYF
TRBV14	TRBJ2-7	TRBD2	-	TGTGCCAGCAGCCAAGGGCCTAGCGGGAGAAGAACCTACGAGCAGTACTTC	CASSQGPSGRRTYEQYF
TRBV4-2	TRBJ2-2	-	once	TGTGCCAGCAGCCAAGGCGGGGTAGGGCGCGACACCGGGGAGCTGTTTTTT	CASSQGGVGRDTGELFF
TRBV20-1	TRBJ2-1	-	-	TGCAGTGCTAGTGACGGGAAGAGCTCCTACAATGAGCAGTTCTTC	CSASDGKSSYNEQFF
TRBV21-1	TRBJ1-6	-	few	TGTGCCAGCAGCATCGAGGGACAGGGTTCACCCCTCCACTTT	CASSIEGQGSPLHF
TRBV6-1	TRBJ2-7	TRBD1	-	TGTGCCAGCAGTGAAAGTGGGACAGGGGCCTACGAGCAGTACTTC	CASSESGTGAYEQYF
TRBV5-1	TRBJ2-2	TRBD1	-	TGCGCCAGCAGCTCCCTGACAGGGGGAGGCACCGGGGAGCTGTTTTTT	CASSSLTGGGTGELFF
TRBV19	TRBJ2-2	-	-	TGTGCCAGTAGATCGGGGTCACCAAACACCGGGGAGCTGTTTTTT	CASRSGSPNTGELFF
TRBV7-9	TRBJ2-2	-	-	TGTGCCAGCAGCTTCGCCGGGACGGCGAACACCGGGGAGCTGTTTTTT	CASSFAGTANTGELFF
TRBV5-5	TRBJ2-7	TRBD1	-	TGTGCCAGCAGCTTATACCCACCGGGACAGCCTTCCTACGAGCAGTACTTC	CASSLYPPGQPSYEQYF
TRBV30	TRBJ2-3	-	-	TGTGCCTGGAGTACCACAGATACGCAGTATTTT	CAWSTTDTQYF
TRBV27	TRBJ2-7	TRBD2	-	TGTGCCAGCAGTTTAGCGGGAGGGCCCGAGCAGTACTTC	CASSLAGGPEQYF
TRBV4-1	TRBJ2-3	TRBD2	few	TGCGCCAGCAGCCACCTTCTGAAGCGGGAGGGTAGCACAGATACGCAGTATTTT	CASSHLLKREGSTDTQYF
TRBV28	TRBJ2-7	TRBD1	-	TGTGCCAGCAGGGTAGCGCAGGGGGCTACCTACGAGCAGTACTTC	CASRVAQGATYEQYF
TRBV6-5	TRBJ1-6	-	few	TGTGCCAGCAGGTCTGACGGATATAATTCACCCCTCCACTTT	CASRSDGYNSPLHF
TRBV28	TRBJ1-4	-	-	TGTGCCAGCAGTTTAATGCGCGAAAAACTGTTTTTT	CASSLMREKLFF
TRBV5-4	TRBJ2-7	TRBD1	-	TGTGCCAGCCAACCGGGACAGGGATCGTACGAGCAGTACTTC	CASQPGQGSYEQYF
TRBV6-2/TRBV6-3	TRBJ2-2	TRBD2	-	TGTGCCAGCAGTGTTCGGACTAGCGGGGCCCCGGACCGGGAGCTGTTTTTT	CASSVRTSGAPDRELFF
TRBV7-6	TRBJ1-6	-	few	TGTGCCAGCAGCTTAGAGGGGAAATCACCCCTCCACTTT	CASSLEGKSPLHF
TRBV23-1	TRBJ1-2	TRBD1	-	TGCGCCAGCAGTCAGAGGGACAGGGCCGCCTGGGGCTACACCTTC	CASSQRDRAAWGYTF